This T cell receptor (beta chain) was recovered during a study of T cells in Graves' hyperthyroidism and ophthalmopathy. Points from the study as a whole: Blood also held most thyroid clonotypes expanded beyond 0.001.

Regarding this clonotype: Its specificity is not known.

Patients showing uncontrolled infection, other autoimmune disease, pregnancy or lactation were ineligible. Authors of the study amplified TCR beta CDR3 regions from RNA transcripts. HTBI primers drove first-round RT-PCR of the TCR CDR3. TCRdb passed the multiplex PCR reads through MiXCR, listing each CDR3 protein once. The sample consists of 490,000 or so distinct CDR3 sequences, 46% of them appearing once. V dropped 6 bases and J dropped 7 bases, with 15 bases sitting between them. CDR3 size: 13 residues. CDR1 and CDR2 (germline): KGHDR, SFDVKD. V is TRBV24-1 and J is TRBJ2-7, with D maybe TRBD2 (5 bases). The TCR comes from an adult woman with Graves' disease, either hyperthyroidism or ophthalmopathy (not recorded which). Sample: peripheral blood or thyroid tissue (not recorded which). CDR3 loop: CATSRGSYNEQYF. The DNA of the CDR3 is TGTGCCACCAGTCGGGGTTCGTACAATGAGCAGTACTTC.